This T cell receptor beta chain was recovered during a study of persistence of HIV-infected CD4 T cells. The immunoSEQ assay was version 4, run in survey mode. Profiled with immunoSEQ multiplex PCR; TCRdb holds only in-frame clones, not every one. Of over 35,000 clones in the sample, 89% are singletons; the top ten hold 0.85% to 1.3%. CDR1 and CDR2 (germline): SGHRS, YFSETQ. CDR3 length: 17 residues. Details on this clone: Its antigen is unidentified. A read error may produce the germline difference seen at one junction end.

Study-level findings and limits: Antigen-responding cells were enriched for degenerate expanded CDR3beta sequences. Compared with CD3/CD28-stimulated cells, CMV- and Gag-responding cells showed lower TCRbeta richness.

Anti-CD3/anti-CD28 beads served as a nonspecific positive control stimulus. CD4+ T cells upregulating both CD40 ligand and CD69 were sorted as responding cells. This sequence joins TRBV5-1 and TRBJ2-3; 14 positions agree with TRBD2. The TCR was taken from an adult man with HIV who was CMV-seropositive. This specimen was CD4+ T cells sorted from PBMCs after roughly 18-hour stimulation, taken from a patient who received antiretroviral therapy. The CDR3 sequence is CASSLERLAGGPSRTIF. The CDR3 coding sequence is TGCGCCAGCAGCTTGGAGAGACTAGCGGGGGGGCCCTCGAGGACCATTTTT.